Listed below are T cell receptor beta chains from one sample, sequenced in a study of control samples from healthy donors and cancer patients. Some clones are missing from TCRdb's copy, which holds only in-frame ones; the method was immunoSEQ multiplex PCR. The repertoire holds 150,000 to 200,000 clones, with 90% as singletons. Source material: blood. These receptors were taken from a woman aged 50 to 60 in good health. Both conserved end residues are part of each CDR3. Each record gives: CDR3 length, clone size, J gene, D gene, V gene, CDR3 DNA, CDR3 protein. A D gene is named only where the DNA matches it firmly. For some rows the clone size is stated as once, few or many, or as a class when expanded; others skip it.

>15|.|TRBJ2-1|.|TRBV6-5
TGTGCCAGCAGTTACGGCTGGGGTTCTGGCAATGAGCAGTTCTTC
CASSYGWGSGNEQFF
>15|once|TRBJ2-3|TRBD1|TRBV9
TGTGCCAGCAGCGTAGAGGGACAGGGGCCAGATACGCAGTATTTT
CASSVEGQGPDTQYF
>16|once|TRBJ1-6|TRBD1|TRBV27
TGTGCCAGCACCTACGGACAGGGGAGTCTTGGCTCACCCCTCCACTTT
CASTYGQGSLGSPLHF
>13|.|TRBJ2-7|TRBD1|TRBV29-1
TGCAGCGTTGTTCTGGGACAGGGGACCGAGCAGTACTTC
CSVVLGQGTEQYF
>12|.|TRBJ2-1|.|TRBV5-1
TGCGCCAGCAGCTCGGGACCAAATGAGCAGTTCTTC
CASSSGPNEQFF
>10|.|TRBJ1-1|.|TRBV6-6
TGTGCCACCCAGGTCACTGAAGCTTTCTTT
CATQVTEAFF
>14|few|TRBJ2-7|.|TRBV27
TGTGCCAGCAGTTTACAGACCGGGCCTTACGAGCAGTACTTC
CASSLQTGPYEQYF
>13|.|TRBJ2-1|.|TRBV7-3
TGTGCCAGCAGTAGGGACTTACTAAGAGAGCAGTTCTTC
CASSRDLLREQFF
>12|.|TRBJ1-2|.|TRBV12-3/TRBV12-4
TGTGCCAGCAGTTTACGGCGGTATGGCTACACCTTC
CASSLRRYGYTF
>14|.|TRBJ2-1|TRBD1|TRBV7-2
TGTGCCAGCGGCGACCAGGGGGCCGTTGATGAGCAGTTCTTC
CASGDQGAVDEQFF
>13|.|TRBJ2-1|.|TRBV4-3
TGCGCCAGCAGCGAGAGAACAGAAGGTATTACGTTCTTC
CASSERTEGITFF
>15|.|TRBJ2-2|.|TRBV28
TGTGCCAGCAGTCTTTGGGCCATCGTGCCCGGGGAGCTGTTTTTT
CASSLWAIVPGELFF
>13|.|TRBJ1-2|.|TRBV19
TGTGCCAGTAGCAGGGGAGCTAACTATGGCTACACCTTC
CASSRGANYGYTF
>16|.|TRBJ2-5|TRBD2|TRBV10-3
TGTGCCATCAGTGTTCTAGCGGCAAGGTACCAAGAGACCCAGTACTTC
CAISVLAARYQETQYF
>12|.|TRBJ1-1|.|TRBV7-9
TGTGCCAGCAGCTTAGAGCGGGGGGCCAGTTTCTTT
CASSLERGASFF
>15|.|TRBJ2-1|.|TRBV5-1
TGCGCCAGCAGCTTGGTCGTTAGCGATTACAATGAGCAGTTCTTC
CASSLVVSDYNEQFF
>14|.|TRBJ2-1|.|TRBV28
TGTGCCAGCAGGCCGACAGGTTGGGGCAATGAGCAGTTCTTC
CASRPTGWGNEQFF
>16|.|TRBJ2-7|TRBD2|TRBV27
TGTGCCAGCAGTTTATCCGGTAGCGGGGGGTCCTACGAGCAGTACTTC
CASSLSGSGGSYEQYF
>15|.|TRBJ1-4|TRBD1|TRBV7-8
TGTGCCAGCAGCCGCACAGGGGTACCTAATGAAAAACTGTTTTTT
CASSRTGVPNEKLFF
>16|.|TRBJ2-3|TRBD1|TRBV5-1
TGCGCCAGCAGCTTGGCCGTGACAGGGGGCCAGGATACGCAGTATTTT
CASSLAVTGGQDTQYF
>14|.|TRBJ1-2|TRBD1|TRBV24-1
TGTGCCACCAGTGATGGGGGACAGTTTGAAGGCTACACCTTC
CATSDGGQFEGYTF
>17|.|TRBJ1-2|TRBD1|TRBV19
TGTGCCAGTAGTATAATTGGAGGTCGGACAGGGATCGATGGCTACACCTTC
CASSIIGGRTGIDGYTF
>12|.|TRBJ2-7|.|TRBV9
TGTGCCAGCAGCGTAGCTACGGGTGAGCAGTACTTC
CASSVATGEQYF
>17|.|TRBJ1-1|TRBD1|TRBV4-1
TGCGCCAGCAGCCATGGTCCCGGGACAGGGGTGGACACTGAAGCTTTCTTT
CASSHGPGTGVDTEAFF
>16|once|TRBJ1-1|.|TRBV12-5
TGTGCTAGTGGTTTGGCCTCTTACAGCTACAACACTGAAGCTTTCTTT
CASGLASYSYNTEAFF
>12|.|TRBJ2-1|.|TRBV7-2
TGTGCCAGCAGCCTGCCTTACAATGAGCAGTTCTTC
CASSLPYNEQFF
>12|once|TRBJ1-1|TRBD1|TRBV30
TGTGCCTCACGACAGGGGAGGCCTGAAGCTTTCTTT
CASRQGRPEAFF
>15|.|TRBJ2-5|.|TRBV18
TGTGCCAGCTCACCTTTATCGGGGTTGGTGGAGACCCAGTACTTC
CASSPLSGLVETQYF
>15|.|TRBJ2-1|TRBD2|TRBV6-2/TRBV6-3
TGTGCCAGCAGTTATAGCGGGGAAAACTACAATGAGCAGTTCTTC
CASSYSGENYNEQFF
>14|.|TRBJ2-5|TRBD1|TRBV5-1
TGCGCCAGCAGCTTGGCGGACAGGGAAGAGACCCAGTACTTC
CASSLADREETQYF
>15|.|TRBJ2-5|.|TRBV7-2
TGTGCCAGCAGCGCGGGTAACGGGAGCCCAGAGACCCAGTACTTC
CASSAGNGSPETQYF
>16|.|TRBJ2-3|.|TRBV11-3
TGTGCCAGCAGCCCAGGAATAGCGGCAGGTGTGGATACGCAGTATTTT
CASSPGIAAGVDTQYF
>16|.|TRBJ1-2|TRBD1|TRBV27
TGTGCCAGCAGTCCAATTTCGACAGGGGGGAACTATGGCTACACCTTC
CASSPISTGGNYGYTF
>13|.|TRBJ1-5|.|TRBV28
TGTGCCAGCAGTTTAGGTGGAAAACAGCCCCAGCATTTT
CASSLGGKQPQHF
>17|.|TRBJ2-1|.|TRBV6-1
TGTGCCAGCAGTGAAGCCCGCGGGATCGATTCCTACAATGAGCAGTTCTTC
CASSEARGIDSYNEQFF
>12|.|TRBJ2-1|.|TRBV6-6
TGTGCCAGCACTAATAGGGGTAATGAGCAGTTCTTC
CASTNRGNEQFF
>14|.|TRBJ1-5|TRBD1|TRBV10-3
TGTGCCATCAGTGACGAGGGGGCATATCAGCCCCAGCATTTT
CAISDEGAYQPQHF
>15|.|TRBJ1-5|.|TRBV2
TGTGCCAGCAGTGGGGTCGACACAGGCGATCAGCCCCAGCATTTT
CASSGVDTGDQPQHF
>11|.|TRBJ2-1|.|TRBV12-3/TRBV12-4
TGTGCCAGCAGGGAAGTGGGGGAGCAGTTCTTC
CASREVGEQFF
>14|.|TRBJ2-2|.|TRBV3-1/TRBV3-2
TGTGCCAGCAGCCAAGATGGGGGGAGTGGGGAGCTGTTTTTT
CASSQDGGSGELFF
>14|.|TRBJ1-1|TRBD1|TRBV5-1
TGCGCCAGCAGCTTGGGGGACAGCATAGGAGAAGCTTTCTTT
CASSLGDSIGEAFF
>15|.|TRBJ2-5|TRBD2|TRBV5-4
TGTGCCAGCAGCTCCCGCCTAGCGGGGAGAGAGACCCAGTACTTC
CASSSRLAGRETQYF
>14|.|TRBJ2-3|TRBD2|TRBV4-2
TGTGCCAGCAGCCCGGGGAGCGGGAAAGATACGCAGTATTTT
CASSPGSGKDTQYF
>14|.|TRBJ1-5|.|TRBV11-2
TGTGCCAGCAGCTTAGAAGGGGCGAATCAGCCCCAGCATTTT
CASSLEGANQPQHF
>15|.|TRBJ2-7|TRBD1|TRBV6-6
TGTGCCAGCAGTTACAGCCAGGGGGATGCCTACGAGCAGTACTTC
CASSYSQGDAYEQYF
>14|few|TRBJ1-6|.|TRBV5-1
TGCGCCAGCAGCTTGGACAGGAGTAATTCACCCCTCCACTTT
CASSLDRSNSPLHF
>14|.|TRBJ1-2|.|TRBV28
TGTGCCAGCAGAAATAACGGACGGCGCTATGGCTACACCTTC
CASRNNGRRYGYTF
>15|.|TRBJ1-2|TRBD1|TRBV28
TGTGCCAGCAACGATCCCGGGGGACAGCTCTATGGCTACACCTTC
CASNDPGGQLYGYTF
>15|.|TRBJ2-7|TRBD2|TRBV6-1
TGTGCCAGCAGTGAACCTGGACTAGTGGTCTACGAGCAGTACTTC
CASSEPGLVVYEQYF
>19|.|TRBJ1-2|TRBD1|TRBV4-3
TGCGCCAGCAGCCAAGATTATCAGGGACAGGGAAGAACGTACTATGGCTACACCTTC
CASSQDYQGQGRTYYGYTF
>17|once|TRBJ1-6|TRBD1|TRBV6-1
TGTGCCAGCAGTGAAAGACAGGGCTCCTTTTATAATTCACCCCTCCACTTT
CASSERQGSFYNSPLHF
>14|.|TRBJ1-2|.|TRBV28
TGTGCCAGCAGTAAAGGGCAGGGCCATTATGGCTACACCTTC
CASSKGQGHYGYTF